This record covers a single T cell receptor beta chain. The sample contains more than one DNA sequence encoding this CDR3. This specimen comes from a study of blood T cell repertoires in COVID-19. The junction had 4 bases not matched to a gene; V was cut back by 5 bases and J by 1 base. Germline CDR1 reads SNHLY; CDR2 reads FYNNEI. The CDR3 loop spans 15 amino acids. Study members were between roughly 18 and 90 years old and lived in 20 to 30 US regions. The repertoire was sequenced with immunoSEQ multiplex PCR; TCRdb's copy has only in-frame clones and lacks some. The sample has over 200,000 clones, around 93% seen once.

The chain uses TRBV2 and TRBJ1-5; 8 bases align to TRBD1. Sequencing was carried out using PBMCs or T cells enriched from blood (not recorded which). The TCR sequence derives from a human donor in a cohort exposed to, infected with or recovered from COVID-19 (not recorded which). The donor label of this sample is uncertain. CDR3 sequence: CASSYDRGSNQPQHF. CDR3 DNA sequence: TGTGCCAGCAGTTACGACAGGGGAAGCAATCAGCCCCAGCATTTT.